This TCR beta chain was recovered during a study of cytomegalovirus exposure and HLA in healthy donors. Trimming shortened V by 2 bases and J by 1 base, and 17 bases separated the two germline ends. This CDR3 spans 18 amino acids. Germline values: CDR1 WNHNN, CDR2 SYGVQD (reference sequence). Primers for the PCR totalled 60 Vbeta and 13 Jbeta. The repertoire was sequenced with immunoSEQ multiplex PCR; TCRdb's copy has only in-frame clones and lacks some. The table records 150,000 to 200,000 clones, 85% of them present only once. Study-wide results and caveats: The study listed roughly 150 cytomegalovirus-associated TCR beta chains.

Note on this clone: Antigen unknown.

Source material: PBMCs. The receptor was isolated from a man in his late teens or twenties in good health and CMV-seropositive. V and J are TRBV10-1 and TRBJ1-4, with D maybe TRBD1 (6 bases). The DNA of the CDR3 is TGCGCCAGCAGTGAGGCAGGGGTGGTATTAGTAACTAATGAAAAACTGTTTTTT. Encoded protein: CASSEAGVVLVTNEKLFF.